This passage covers 8 T cell receptor beta chains from one sample sequenced in a study of beta chain features in type 1 diabetes. Expressed TCRB transcripts were sequenced, since all the RNA that had been isolated was reverse transcribed. Profiling relied on immunoSEQ multiplex PCR, and the TCRdb table lists in-frame clones only, not all of them. The table includes 250,000 or so clones, under 70% detected once. The sequencing sample was made of naive CD4+ T cells from blood. These receptors all stem from a man younger than 40 in good health.

The genes are TRBV9 and TRBJ2-1; 9 bases line up with TRBD2. V lost 2 bases and J lost 6; bases outside the gene matches: 9. CDR3 length: 16 residues. Germline lookup yields CDR1 SGDLS and CDR2 YYNGEE. The CDR3 is CASSVTGLASANEQFF. In DNA form, the CDR3 reads TGTGCCAGCAGCGTGACGGGACTAGCCTCGGCCAATGAGCAGTTCTTC.

This clone came up a few times. The chain is built from TRBV9 and TRBJ2-3, with D possibly TRBD1 on 6 matching bases. The CDR3 spans 16 residues. Trimming took off 0 bases at V and 2 bases at J, with 13 bases between the two ends. CDR1 and CDR2 (germline): SGDLS, YYNGEE. The CDR3 sequence is CASSVGVGANTDTQYF. The CDR3 DNA sequence: TGTGCCAGCAGCGTAGGTGTGGGGGCCAACACAGATACGCAGTATTTT.

The rearrangement links TRBV21-1 to TRBJ1-2. TRBV21-1 is a known pseudogene. This CDR3 region has 11 residues. The CDR3 spells CASSKEYGYTF. For the CDR3, the DNA is TGTGCCAGCAGCAAAGAATATGGCTACACCTTC.

The CDR3 coding sequence is TGTGCCTGGACACCCCACACCGGGGAGCTGTTTTTT. Translating it yields CAWTPHTGELFF. The V and J genes are TRBV30 and TRBJ2-2; D is ambiguous. Trimming removed 4 bases at V and 3 bases at J, with 6 bases between. Germline CDR1 is GTSNPN and CDR2 is SVGIG (reference sequence). The CDR3 length is 12 residues.

J is TRBJ2-7 and V is TRBV25-1; no clear D. Germline-derived CDR1 and CDR2 are MGHDK and SYGVNS. This CDR3 region has 13 residues. V was cut by 2 bases and J by 5 bases, with 10 bases left in between. CDR3 coding DNA: TGTGCCAGCAGTGAAGCAGATCCCGACGAGCAGTACTTC. Translating it yields CASSEADPDEQYF.

V is TRBV2 and J is TRBJ1-2; no firm D call. With 3 bases removed from V and 1 base from J, the gap between germline ends came to 6 bases. Germline CDR1 and CDR2: SNHLY and FYNNEI. The CDR3 loop spans 13 amino acids. CDR3 sequence (DNA): TGTGCCAGCAGTGATGGCGGTAACTATGGCTACACCTTC. Protein product: CASSDGGNYGYTF.

The chain joins TRBV7-2 to TRBJ2-7, with 7 bases aligning to TRBD1. The CDR3 length is 13 residues. V was pared by 6 bases and J by 6 bases, with 8 bases of the junction left unmatched. CDR1 is SGHTA and CDR2 is FQGNSA in the germline V gene. DNA for the CDR3: TGTGCCAGCAGTAGACAGGGTGCCAGCGAGCAGTACTTC. Translating gives CASSRQGASEQYF.

This clone has just a few counts. V gene TRBV7-9 combines with J gene TRBJ1-2; D gene ambiguous. This CDR3 region has 14 residues. V lost 1 base and J lost 5, with 11 bases in between. Germline V gene lookup returns CDR1 SEHNR and CDR2 FQNEAQ (reference sequence). The CDR3 coding sequence is TGTGCCAGCAGCTTAGATGGAGGGCCGTATGGCTACACCTTC. Translated, it gives CASSLDGGPYGYTF.